Below, 15 T cell receptor beta chains from the same sample are listed, as sequenced in a study of shared clonotypes between healthy human individuals. Clones were read by immunoSEQ multiplex PCR, and TCRdb kept only the in-frame ones, dropping some. The sample shows 2 million to 2.5 million clones, roughly 95% of them seen only once. Material: naive CD4+ T cells sorted from blood. Subset meaning: CD45RA+ positively selected. These receptors were obtained from a young man in good health.

This chain connects TRBV7-9 to TRBJ1-6, with 7 bases aligning to TRBD1. The CDR3 covers 13 residues. V lost 7 bases, J lost 10 bases, and 7 bases stayed unmatched. Germline assignment: CDR1 SEHNR and CDR2 FQNEAQ (reference sequence). The CDR3, as DNA: TGTGCCAGCACCCGTCAGGGGGAATCACCCCTCCACTTT. It specifies CASTRQGESPLHF.

The chain links TRBV2 to TRBJ1-1; TRBD1 aligns across 9 bases. The germline V gene encodes CDR1 SNHLY and CDR2 FYNNEI. V lost 7 bases, J lost 4 bases, and 7 bases stayed unmatched. CDR3 length: 14 amino acids. The DNA for the CDR3 is TGTGCCAGCACCCTGGACAGGGGCATCACTGAAGCTTTCTTT. Translation gives CASTLDRGITEAFF.

The chain employs TRBV5-1 and TRBJ1-2, with 10 nucleotides matching TRBD1. Per the germline V gene, CDR1 is SGHRS and CDR2 is YFSETQ. The CDR3 has 18 residues. V lost 4 bases and J lost 4; bases outside the gene matches: 16. The chain's CDR3 is CASSPGRGQGRLFYGYTF. In DNA form, the CDR3 reads TGCGCCAGCAGCCCAGGGCGGGGACAGGGGCGACTCTTCTATGGCTACACCTTC. The full variable domain, completed using reference TRBV5-1 and TRBJ1-2, is KAGVTQTPRYLIKTRGQQVTLSCSPISGHRSVSWYQQTPGQGLQFLFEYFSETQRNKGNFPGRFSGRQFSNSRSEMNVSTLELGDSALYLCASSPGRGQGRLFYGYTFGSGTRLTVV.

The genes are TRBV11-2 and TRBJ1-4; D ambiguous. Germline CDR1 SGHAT, CDR2 FQNNGV. The CDR3 contains 13 residues. V was cut by 3 bases and J by 0 bases, with 2 bases left in between. CDR3 nucleotide sequence: TGTGCCAGCAGCTTTACAACTAATGAAAAACTGTTTTTT. This encodes CASSFTTNEKLFF.

The chain carries TRBV6-5 and TRBJ2-7, with 12 positions matching TRBD1. J gave up 1 base and V 6 bases, and 4 bases lay outside the gene matches. The germline CDR1 and CDR2 sequences are MNHEY and SVGAGI. This CDR3 spans 15 amino acids. The DNA for the CDR3 is TGTGCCAGCAGAAGGGACAGGGGGCCGTCCTACGAGCAGTACTTC. It yields the protein CASRRDRGPSYEQYF.

The V gene is TRBV10-3, the J gene TRBJ2-3; TRBD2 might be the D (5 bases). CDR3 size: 15 residues. The germline gives CDR1 ENHRY, CDR2 SYGVKD. The germline V and J ends were trimmed by 2 bases and 3 bases, with 12 bases remaining between them. DNA for the CDR3: TGTGCCATCAGTGAGAGCGGCCTGAATACAGATACGCAGTATTTT. Translation: CAISESGLNTDTQYF.

The chain combines TRBV27 with TRBJ2-7; D uncertain. The germline V and J ends were trimmed by 5 bases and 1 base, with 12 bases remaining between them. Germline V gene lookup returns CDR1 MNHEY and CDR2 SMNVEV (reference sequence). The CDR3 runs 14 residues. CDR3 amino acids: CASSPTWGSYEQYF. The CDR3 DNA follows: TGTGCCAGCAGTCCGACATGGGGTTCCTACGAGCAGTACTTC.

The chain combines TRBV7-9 with TRBJ2-5, with D maybe TRBD2 (5 bases). Trimming stripped 3 bases from V and 4 bases from J, with 9 bases between. This CDR3 is built from 13 residues. The germline CDR1 and CDR2 sequences are SEHNR and FQNEAQ (reference sequence). The chain's CDR3 is CASSFRGTETQYF. In DNA, the CDR3 is TGTGCCAGCAGCTTCCGGGGTACAGAGACCCAGTACTTC.

This clone is a singleton in its sample. The genes are TRBV27 and TRBJ2-7; no clear D. The V gene lost 5 bases and the J gene lost 1 base, with 12 bases spanning the gap. Germline V CDR1 and CDR2: MNHEY, SMNVEV (reference sequence). The CDR3 consists of 14 residues. Written as DNA, the CDR3 is TGTGCCAGCAGTCACAGCTACCCTTCCTACGAGCAGTACTTC. Protein: CASSHSYPSYEQYF.

The chain recombines TRBV6-1 with TRBJ2-3, with TRBD1 as a possible D gene (6 bases). The CDR3 has 14 amino acids. CDR1 is MNHNS, CDR2 SASEGT, per germline. The V gene lost 7 bases and the J gene lost 1 base, with 12 bases spanning the gap. Written as DNA, the CDR3 is TGTGCCAGCATCAAAAACAGGGGCACAGATACGCAGTATTTT. It translates to CASIKNRGTDTQYF.

The rearrangement links TRBV20-1 to TRBJ2-7; 8 bases map to TRBD2. The CDR3 covers 11 residues. Germline values: CDR1 DFQATT, CDR2 SNEGSKA (reference sequence). J lost 12 bases, V lost 3 bases, and 7 bases had no gene match. CDR3 residues: CSASDKRERYF. CDR3 DNA: TGCAGTGCTAGCGACAAGCGGGAGAGGTACTTC.

The chain uses TRBV6-5 and TRBJ1-5, with 7 bases fitting TRBD1. The trim removed 8 bases at V and 6 bases at J, leaving 10 bases unmatched. From germline, CDR1 is MNHEY and CDR2 SVGAGI. CDR3 length: 14 residues. The CDR3 DNA is TGTGCCAGCGTTTCCCGACAGGGCTCTCAGCCCCAGCATTTT. Translating it yields CASVSRQGSQPQHF.

In the case of this clone: The sample carries other DNA sequences with the same CDR3. V gene TRBV18 combines with J gene TRBJ2-7, with D possibly called TRBD1 or TRBD2 (5 bases each). CDR1 and CDR2 (germline): KGHSH, LQKENI. CDR3 length: 14 amino acids. V lost 6 bases and J lost 3, with 15 bases in between. The CDR3, as DNA: TGTGCCAGCTCCCCGGGGACCCTAGACTACGAGCAGTACTTC. Translating gives CASSPGTLDYEQYF.

V gene TRBV28 combines with J gene TRBJ1-6, with 8 bases aligning to TRBD1. The CDR3 consists of 14 residues. The junction had 13 bases not matched to a gene; V was cut back by 10 bases and J by 11 bases. CDR1 and CDR2 from the germline V gene are MDHEN and SYDVKM. CDR3 nucleotides: TGTGCCACCTCAGGGGGCCGGGATCCGCCACCCCTCCACTTT. This gives the protein CATSGGRDPPPLHF.

The chain is built from TRBV6-5 and TRBJ1-5, with TRBD1 matching 7 bases. The V segment lost 6 bases and the J segment 5 bases; nucleotides outside the gene matches: 10. The V gene's germline CDR1 is MNHEY and CDR2 SVGAGI. There are 15 residues in the CDR3. The CDR3 DNA follows: TGTGCCAGCAGACCGGGGATTACAGGGGATCAGCCCCAGCATTTT. It is translated as CASRPGITGDQPQHF.